This T cell receptor (beta chain) was obtained from a study of T cell responses to AZD1222 COVID-19 vaccine. Data came from immunoSEQ multiplex PCR; TCRdb stores just in-frame clones and leaves some out. The repertoire holds some 150,000 clones, 88% seen once, with 4% to 5.5% in the top ten. Comments on this clone: The target antigen is unknown.

The CDR3 consists of 13 residues. In germline, CDR1 is SEHNR, CDR2 FQNEAQ (reference sequence). Trimming left V 3 bases short and J 6 bases short, with 12 bases between. Whole-study results and caveats: Females made up more of the donors, who were largely white British, and clonal diversity may have come out too low.

The chain has TRBV7-9 and TRBJ2-7; D possibly corresponds to TRBD2 (6 bases). Sample: peripheral blood, taken 28 days after the second AZD1222 dose. This receptor was identified in an adult who received the AZD1222 COVID-19 vaccine. The DNA of the CDR3 is TGTGCCAGCAGCTTTACTAGCCTGGGCGAGCAGTACTTC. Translating it yields CASSFTSLGEQYF. Based on the CDR3 plus reference TRBV7-9 and TRBJ2-7, the full variable domain is DTGVSQNPRHKITKRGQNVTFRCDPISEHNRLYWYRQTLGQGPEFLTYFQNEAQLEKSRLLSDRFSAERPKGSFSTLEIQRTEQGDSAMYLCASSFTSLGEQYFGPGTRLTVT.